Given below is one TCR beta chain in context. The target antigen is unknown. This sample is drawn from a study of T cell responses to AZD1222 COVID-19 vaccine. This CDR3 has 18 residues. Germline CDR1 is MGHRA and CDR2 is YSYEKL. The V and J ends lost 2 bases and 2 bases, in that order; junction bases with no gene match: 11. Second-dose groups at about 4 or about 12 weeks were pooled. Profiling relied on immunoSEQ multiplex PCR, and the TCRdb table lists in-frame clones only, not all of them. Altogether about 82,000 clones are present, around 85% being singletons, with the ten largest covering around 10%. General study points: The reported proportion of spike-specific TCRs targeting unmutated variant regions was nearly half. Baseline serostatus was positive in only a handful of AZD1222 recipients. The donors showed a predominance of white British ancestry and of females, with possible underestimation of clonal diversity.

The rearrangement joins TRBV4-1 to TRBJ1-3; 8 bases are a match to TRBD1. The input for sequencing was peripheral blood, taken 28 days after the second AZD1222 dose. This clonotype originated in an adult who received the AZD1222 COVID-19 vaccine. CDR3 sequence reads: CASSQLLPQGATGNTIYF. The CDR3, as DNA: TGCGCCAGCAGCCAACTTTTGCCTCAGGGGGCGACTGGAAACACCATATATTTT.